This passage covers 26 T cell receptor beta chains from one sample sequenced in a study of blood T cells in healthy people across ages. PCR was performed a second time for roughly 7 to 12 cycles using a sample-barcoded 5' primer and a J-beta primer mix. TCRdb recomputed calls from the 5' RACE reads with MiXCR, one row per CDR3 protein. The sample consists of around 1,900,000 distinct CDR3 sequences, 35% to 50% of them appearing once. The sample comprised blood. All receptors derive from a human donor in good health.

This clonotype was seen a few times. The CDR3 coding sequence is TGCAGTGGACATAACAATGAGCAGTTCTTC. This gives the protein CSGHNNEQFF. The chain recombines TRBV20-1 with TRBJ2-1, with unresolved D. The length of the CDR3 is 10 residues. CDR1 and CDR2 (germline): DFQATT, SNEGSKA (reference sequence). Trimming stripped 7 bases from V and 5 bases from J, with 6 bases between.

V gene TRBV5-1 combines with J gene TRBJ1-2; TRBD1 aligns across 9 bases. There are 15 residues in the CDR3. Per germline, CDR1 SGHRS and CDR2 YFSETQ. After removal of 3 bases from V and 1 base from J, the junction contained 4 bases not matched to a gene. The CDR3 bases are TGCGCCAGCAGCTGGGGGGACAGGGATAACTATGGCTACACCTTC. It codes for CASSWGDRDNYGYTF.

The rearrangement joins TRBV12-3 or TRBV12-4 to TRBJ1-2, with TRBD1 matching over 7 bases. The J segment lost 7 bases and the V segment lost 5 bases, leaving 19 bases of the junction unmatched. The CDR3 has 17 amino acids. The CDR3 DNA follows: TGTGCCAGCAGTCCCAAACCCAACAGACAGGGTGGTGGTGGCTACACCTTC. It encodes CASSPKPNRQGGGGYTF.

The J gene is TRBJ2-1, the V gene TRBV28; 8 bases map to TRBD1. Losses at the gene ends were 4 bases for V and 4 bases for J; bases not matched to a gene: 9. The germline V gene encodes CDR1 MDHEN and CDR2 SYDVKM. This CDR3 spans 16 amino acids. The CDR3 DNA reads TGTGCCAGCAGTTCAAGACAGGGGCGCGAATACAATGAGCAGTTCTTC. This codes for CASSSRQGREYNEQFF.

The chain uses TRBV6-1 and TRBJ2-4; 12 bases map to TRBD2. The CDR3 is made up of 18 amino acids. J was trimmed by 3 bases and V by 8 bases; bases with no gene match: 14. Germline V gene sequence: CDR1 MNHNS, CDR2 SASEGT. The CDR3: CASLDPSGGVQGKNIQYF. CDR3 nucleotides: TGTGCCAGCCTTGACCCTAGCGGGGGGGTTCAAGGCAAAAACATTCAGTACTTC.

This clonotype has a handful of counts. The genes are TRBV4-2 and TRBJ2-4, with TRBD1 matching over 8 bases. Trimming cost V 0 bases and J 1 base; bases outside gene matches: 11. This CDR3 is 19 amino acids long. Per germline, CDR1 LGHNA and CDR2 YNFKEQ. CDR3 residues: CASSQEPTRQGWAKNIQYF. CDR3 bases: TGTGCCAGCAGCCAAGAGCCCACTAGACAGGGGTGGGCCAAAAACATTCAGTACTTC.

The J gene is TRBJ2-7, the V gene TRBV28, with 9 bases that match TRBD1. Germline CDR1 MDHEN, CDR2 SYDVKM. The CDR3 has 15 residues. Trimming took 3 bases from V and 1 from J; bases not matched to a gene: 4. CDR3 DNA: TGTGCCAGCAGTTTCTCGGGACAGGGATCCTACGAGCAGTACTTC. Translation: CASSFSGQGSYEQYF.

This clonotype was seen once. A much more abundant neighbour one base away suggests this may be a read error. This chain links TRBV6-1 with TRBJ2-1, with D perhaps being TRBD1 or TRBD2 (5 bases each). The length of the CDR3 is 17 residues. The germline V gene has CDR1 MNHNS and CDR2 SASEGT. V lost 5 bases and J 4 bases, leaving 21 bases between the germline ends. CDR3: CASSLLGPQSGYNEQFF. For the CDR3, the DNA is TGTGCCAGCAGTCTGTTGGGACCCCAGTCGGGTTACAATGAGCAGTTCTTC.

This rearrangement joins TRBV4-1 to TRBJ2-1, with D perhaps being TRBD1 or TRBD2 (5 bases each). The V and J ends lost 2 bases and 6 bases respectively, with 20 bases between them. The germline V gene encodes CDR1 MGHRA and CDR2 YSYEKL. The CDR3 totals 17 residues. CDR3 region: CASSQTGTQTYRNEQFF. CDR3 nucleotides: TGCGCCAGCAGCCAAACGGGGACGCAAACTTACCGCAATGAGCAGTTCTTC.

This clonotype was observed once. The J gene is TRBJ1-1, the V gene TRBV29-1, with a weak D call TRBD1 (6 bases). The CDR3 is 13 residues long. Germline V lookup: CDR1 SQVTM, CDR2 ANQGSEA. Trimming cost V 2 bases and J 8 bases, with 15 bases left between them. CDR3 in amino acids: CSVETPGGGEAFF. The CDR3 nucleotides are TGCAGCGTTGAAACCCCGGGGGGCGGAGAAGCTTTCTTT.

This chain joins TRBV6-2 or TRBV6-3 and TRBJ2-3; D ambiguous. V gave up 0 bases and J gave up 5 bases, with 9 bases separating them. Germline lookup yields CDR1 MNHEY and CDR2 SVGEGT. This CDR3 region has 14 residues. CDR3: CASSYSTFRDTQYF. Here the CDR3 DNA reads TGTGCCAGCAGTTACTCGACGTTCCGAGATACGCAGTATTTT.

CDR3 protein: CATSQRTEKGTGELFF. The CDR3 region has the DNA TGTGCCACCAGTCAACGGACTGAGAAAGGGACCGGGGAGCTGTTTTTT. The gene calls are TRBV24-1 and TRBJ2-2; maybe TRBD2 (5 bases). Trimming cost V 6 bases and J 5 bases, with 18 bases left between them. Germline CDR1 is KGHDR and CDR2 is SFDVKD. CDR3 length: 16 residues.

The chain has TRBV29-1 and TRBJ1-5, with D possibly TRBD1 on 5 matching bases. The CDR3 length is 14 residues. Germline CDR1 SQVTM, CDR2 ANQGSEA. V was trimmed by 4 bases and J by 11 bases, leaving 21 bases between them. The CDR3 loop reads CSVGGGTHLGTQHF. CDR3 DNA sequence: TGCAGCGTTGGGGGAGGGACCCATCTGGGGACCCAGCATTTT. The complete variable domain, with remaining parts taken from reference TRBV29-1 and TRBJ1-5, reads SAVISQKPSRDICQRGTSLTIQCQVDSQVTMMFWYRQQPGQSLTLIATANQGSEATYESGFVIDKFPISRPNLTFSTLTVSNMSPEDSSIYLCSVGGGTHLGTQHFGDGTRLSIL.

CDR3 nucleotides: TGTGCCAGCAGCGTAGCTGGGGCTAGCGGGGTGTTGGAGAAGCAGTACTTC. Protein product: CASSVAGASGVLEKQYF. The chain carries TRBV9 and TRBJ2-4; 9 bases line up with TRBD2. The CDR3 spans 17 residues. Germline V gene sequence: CDR1 SGDLS, CDR2 YYNGEE. V lost 0 bases, J lost 13 bases, and 17 bases stayed unmatched.

The CDR3 loop reads CASPREEGRIANTGELFF. The CDR3 nucleotides read TGTGCCAGCCCCCGCGAGGAAGGTCGAATTGCGAACACCGGGGAGCTGTTTTTT. V gene TRBV18 combines with J gene TRBJ2-2; unclear D gene. The CDR3 sequence is 18 residues long. The germline gives CDR1 KGHSH, CDR2 LQKENI. Between the trimmed V and J ends, which lost 8 bases and 0 bases, there was a span of 22 bases. The whole variable domain, remainder taken from reference TRBV18 and TRBJ2-2, is NAGVMQNPRHLVRRRGQEARLRCSPMKGHSHVYWYRQLPEEGLKFMVYLQKENIIDESGMPKERFSAEFPKEGPSILRIQQVVRGDSAAYFCASPREEGRIANTGELFFGEGSRLTVL.

The count of this clonotype is one. This rearrangement joins TRBV20-1 to TRBJ1-6; weak D call: TRBD1 (6 bases). Trimming removed 4 bases from V and 7 bases from J, with 17 bases in between. The CDR3 has 15 amino acids. CDR1 is DFQATT and CDR2 is SNEGSKA in the germline V gene (reference sequence). The CDR3: CSATRRGRGNSPLHF. CDR3 DNA: TGCAGTGCTACCAGAAGGGGCAGGGGAAATTCACCCCTCCACTTT.

This clonotype was found a few times. A single base separates this from a much larger clone, so it may be a read error. The gene calls are TRBV7-2 and TRBJ2-5; no firm D call. CDR1 and CDR2 (germline): SGHTA, FQGNSA. The V and J ends lost 9 bases and 11 bases respectively, with 16 bases between them. This CDR3 spans 11 amino acids. This CDR3 is CASAALNEQYF. DNA of the CDR3: TGTGCCAGTGCTGCGCTGAATGAGCAGTACTTC.

The chain uses TRBV5-4 and TRBJ2-5, with TRBD2 as a possible D gene (6 bases). Germline values: CDR1 SGHNT, CDR2 YYREEE (reference sequence). The V end lost 4 bases, the J end lost 1 base, and 14 bases lay between the germline ends. The CDR3 sequence is 15 residues long. For the CDR3, the DNA is TGTGCCAGCAGCCCACTTGGGGGGAGCCAAGAGACCCAGTACTTC. It encodes CASSPLGGSQETQYF.

This clonotype has a handful of counts. V gene TRBV6-5 combines with J gene TRBJ2-5; D not certain. The V end lost 4 bases, the J end lost 6 bases, and 18 bases lay between the germline ends. This CDR3 has 15 residues. From germline, CDR1 is MNHEY and CDR2 SVGAGI. CDR3: CASSSRTPRSQTQYF. CDR3 nucleotides: TGTGCCAGCAGTTCCCGGACCCCGAGGAGTCAGACCCAGTACTTC.

The chain employs TRBV7-9 and TRBJ2-4, with D maybe TRBD1 (6 bases). The J call is in doubt because the DNA end fits TRBJ2-7 better. The CDR3 runs to 16 residues. Looked up from germline, CDR1 is SEHNR and CDR2 is FQNEAQ (reference sequence). The CDR3 is CASSLPPTGEAYEQYF. In DNA form, the CDR3 reads TGTGCCAGCAGCTTACCCCCGACAGGAGAGGCCTACGAGCAGTACTTC.

The rearrangement joins TRBV20-1 to TRBJ1-1; D is uncertain. This CDR3 contains 11 residues. Trimming left V 8 bases short and J 7 bases short, with 14 bases between. Germline V gene sequence: CDR1 DFQATT, CDR2 SNEGSKA (reference sequence). CDR3 loop: CSTLRWGEAFF. CDR3 nucleotides: TGCAGTACCTTACGGTGGGGTGAAGCTTTCTTT.

The chain recombines TRBV9 with TRBJ2-7; D assignment may be TRBD1 or TRBD2 (6 bases each). The CDR3 loop spans 15 amino acids. V lost 0 bases and J 2 bases, leaving 12 bases between the germline ends. Germline CDR1 SGDLS, CDR2 YYNGEE. This CDR3 is CASSVAFGGPYEQYF. The CDR3 DNA is TGTGCCAGCAGCGTAGCTTTTGGGGGGCCCTACGAGCAGTACTTC.

The J gene is TRBJ2-3, the V gene TRBV7-2; 7 positions match TRBD1. The ends lost 1 base at V and 0 bases at J; junction bases unmatched: 7. CDR3 length: 17 residues. CDR1 and CDR2 (germline): SGHTA, FQGNSA. DNA for the CDR3: TGTGCCAGCAGCTTAGGGGACCGGGACAGAAGCACAGATACGCAGTATTTT. It yields the protein CASSLGDRDRSTDTQYF.

The sample holds a few counts of this clonotype. The chain couples TRBV4-1 to TRBJ2-7, with D possibly being TRBD1 (5 bases). V was pared by 2 bases and J by 5 bases, with 22 bases between. Germline loops: CDR1 MGHRA, CDR2 YSYEKL. The CDR3 is 17 residues long. The CDR3 DNA follows: TGCGCCAGCAGCCAATACCCCAAGGGGCCCCTAGATAACGAGCAGTACTTC. It translates to CASSQYPKGPLDNEQYF.

This clonotype was detected only once. The chain is built from TRBV4-2 and TRBJ1-5; D is unresolved. The germline CDR1 and CDR2 sequences are LGHNA and YNFKEQ. V lost 9 bases and J lost 0, with 15 bases in between. CDR3 length: 15 residues. The CDR3 region has the DNA TGTGCCAGTTTATGGAGAAATTATAGCAATCAGCCCCAGCATTTT. It yields the protein CASLWRNYSNQPQHF.

The count of this clonotype is one. This chain links TRBV7-3 with TRBJ1-1; weak D call: TRBD1 (5 bases). Germline V lookup: CDR1 SGHTA, CDR2 FQGTGA. Trimming shortened V by 2 bases and J by 4 bases, and 20 bases separated the two germline ends. The CDR3 is made up of 17 amino acids. The CDR3 DNA reads TGTGCCAGCAGCTTAGGGGGTAGAGTAGGAGTGGGCACTGAAGCTTTCTTT. Its translation is CASSLGGRVGVGTEAFF.